This T cell receptor (beta chain) was captured in a study of T-cell memory formation after mild COVID-19. Study context: TCR clusters were mostly confined to one donor each. Study-wide results and caveats: The study found balanced CD4/CD8 in clones contracting day 15 to 85 and a CD4+ lean in later expanders. That cross-reactive memory joined was suggested by some responding clones appearing in pre-infection memory.

MiXCR, run by TCRdb on the 5' RACE reads, gives a single entry per CDR3 protein. The table shows some 270,000 distinct CDR3 sequences, with 15% occurring only once. Regarding this clonotype: What it recognizes is unknown.

The sequence was obtained from an adult woman who had mild COVID-19 (a few samples of this study predate the infection). Cell type and time point are not known. The source material was PBMCs or a T cell subset sorted from them (not recorded which).

The CDR3 region is CASSVSQQGNYGYTF. The CDR3 nucleotides are TGTGCCAGCAGCGTGAGCCAGCAGGGAAACTATGGCTACACCTTC. This chain links TRBV7-8 with TRBJ1-2; a possible D gene is TRBD1 (5 bases). CDR3 length: 15 amino acids. Germline CDR1 and CDR2: SGHVS and FQNEAQ. The germline V and J ends were trimmed by 5 bases and 2 bases, with 15 bases remaining between them.